This entry features one T cell receptor beta chain sequence. Its antigen is unknown. Germline V lookup: CDR1 SGHKS, CDR2 YYEKEE (reference sequence). The CDR3 length is 15 residues. V dropped 3 bases and J dropped 3; count of bases not matched to a gene: 5. The sample is drawn from a study of long-term antiretroviral therapy in people with HIV. Notes on the study in general: Repertoire dominance by clones expanded before ART was seen at all time points. Adherence to ART, viral resistance and therapy changes lacked any data.

Survey level was the resolution at which the v3.0 immunoSEQ assay ran. TCRdb keeps only in-frame clones here, not all; method: immunoSEQ multiplex PCR. The sample gives more than 20,000 clones, approximately 81% of which show up once; around 9.5% is in the top ten. This specimen consisted of unsorted PBMCs, obtained 2.3 years after starting antiretroviral therapy. This TCR was recovered from a man aged 40-49 years with HIV. V usage is TRBV5-5 and J usage is TRBJ2-2; 7 positions agree with TRBD2. This CDR3 reads CASSSGSGDTGELFF. The CDR3 nucleotides are TGTGCCAGCAGCTCTGGCAGCGGGGACACCGGGGAGCTGTTTTTT.